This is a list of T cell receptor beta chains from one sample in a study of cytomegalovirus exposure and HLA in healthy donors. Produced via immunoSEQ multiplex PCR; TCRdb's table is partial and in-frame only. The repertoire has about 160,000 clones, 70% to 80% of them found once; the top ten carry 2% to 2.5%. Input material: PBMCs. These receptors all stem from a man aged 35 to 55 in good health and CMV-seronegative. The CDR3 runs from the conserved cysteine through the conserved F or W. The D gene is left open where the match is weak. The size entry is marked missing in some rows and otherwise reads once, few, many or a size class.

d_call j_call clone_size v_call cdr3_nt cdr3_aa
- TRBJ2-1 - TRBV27 TGTGCCAGCAGTCCCGGGGTGTACAATGAGCAGTTCTTC CASSPGVYNEQFF
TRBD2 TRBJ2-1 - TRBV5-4 TGTGCCAGCAGCTCGTCCAGCGGGAGGGGGTCGAATGAGCAGTTCTTC CASSSSSGRGSNEQFF
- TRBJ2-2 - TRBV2 TGTGCCAGCAGTGAACTCTACACCGGGGAGCTGTTTTTT CASSELYTGELFF
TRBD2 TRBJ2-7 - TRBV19 TGTGCCAGTAGTATCCGGACTAGCGAGGGCTCCTACGAGCAGTACTTC CASSIRTSEGSYEQYF
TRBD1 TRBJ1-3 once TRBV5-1 TGCGCCAGCAGCCCCGACAGGGTTCAGGGAAACACCATATATTTT CASSPDRVQGNTIYF
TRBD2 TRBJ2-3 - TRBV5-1 TGCGCCAGCAGCTATGAGGTCCTAGCGGTTTCTAGCACAGATACGCAGTATTTT CASSYEVLAVSSTDTQYF
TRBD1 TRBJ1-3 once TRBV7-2 TGTGCCAGCAGCTTAGGTCAACCCGGGACAGGATCTACTGGAAACACCATATATTTT CASSLGQPGTGSTGNTIYF
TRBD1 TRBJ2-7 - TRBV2 TGTGCCAGCAGGGAAAGGACAGGGAGGTACGAGCAGTACTTC CASRERTGRYEQYF
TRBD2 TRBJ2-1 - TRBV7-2 TGTGCCAGCAGCTTATTTACTAGCGGGAGTTCCTACAATGAGCAGTTCTTC CASSLFTSGSSYNEQFF
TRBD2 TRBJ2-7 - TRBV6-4 TGTGCCAGCAGTGACGAAAGCGGGAGGGCTCAGTACTTC CASSDESGRAQYF
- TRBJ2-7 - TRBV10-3 TGTGCCATCAGTGAGTCGGGAGCCTACGAGCAGTACTTC CAISESGAYEQYF
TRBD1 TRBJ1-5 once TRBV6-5 TGTGCCAGCAGTCCCGACAGGGATAGCAATCAGCCCCAGCATTTT CASSPDRDSNQPQHF
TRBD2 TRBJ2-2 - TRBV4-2 TGTGCCAGCAGCCAAACGCTAGCGGGAATCGGGGAGCTGTTTTTT CASSQTLAGIGELFF
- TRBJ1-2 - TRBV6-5 TGTGCCAGCAGTTACTCTTCGAACTATGGCTACACCTTC CASSYSSNYGYTF
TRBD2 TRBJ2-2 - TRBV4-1 TGCGCCAGCAGCCAACCTAGCGGGACCTACAACACCGGGGAGCTGTTTTTT CASSQPSGTYNTGELFF
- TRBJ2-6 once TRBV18 TGTGCCAGCTCACCTGACCTGTCTGGGGCCAACGGCCTGACTTTC CASSPDLSGANGLTF
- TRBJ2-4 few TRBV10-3 TGTGCCATCAGCCGGGACACTGGAAACAGTCAGTACTTC CAISRDTGNSQYF
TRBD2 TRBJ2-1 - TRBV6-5 TGTGCCAGCAGTTACGAGGGAGGGAAGAATGAGCAGTTCTTC CASSYEGGKNEQFF
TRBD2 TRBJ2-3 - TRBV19 TGTGCCAGTAGTCGCGGGGCTAGCGGGAGCACAGATACGCAGTATTTT CASSRGASGSTDTQYF
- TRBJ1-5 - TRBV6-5 TGTGCCAGCAGCAGGGGCAATCAGCCCCAGCATTTT CASSRGNQPQHF
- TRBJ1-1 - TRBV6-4 TGTGCCAGCAGTGGCGGAGGGGTGGGGGCTGAAGCTTTCTTT CASSGGGVGAEAFF
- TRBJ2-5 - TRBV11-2 TGTGCCAGCAGCTTGACCGGGACACCCGGGGAGACCCAGTACTTC CASSLTGTPGETQYF
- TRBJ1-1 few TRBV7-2 TGTGCCAGCAGCCCCCCAAACCAGCGCACTGAAGCTTTCTTT CASSPPNQRTEAFF
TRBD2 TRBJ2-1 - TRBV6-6 TGTGCCAGCAGTCTTATGGCGGGAGGACGACAGAATGAGCAGTTCTTC CASSLMAGGRQNEQFF
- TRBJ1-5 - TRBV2 TGTGCCAGCAGCGCGGACTACAATCAGCCCCAGCATTTT CASSADYNQPQHF
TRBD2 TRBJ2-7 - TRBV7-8 TGTGCCAGCAGTTATGCCAGGGAAGCGGGAAACTCCTACGAGCAGTACTTC CASSYAREAGNSYEQYF
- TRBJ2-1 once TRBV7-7 TGTGCTAGCAGCCCCCTAACCACCGACTACAATGAGCAGTTCTTC CASSPLTTDYNEQFF
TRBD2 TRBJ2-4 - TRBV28 TGTGCCAGTAGGGGGACTAGCGGGAGGGACATTCAGTACTTC CASRGTSGRDIQYF
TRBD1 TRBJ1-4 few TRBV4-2 TGTGCCAGCAGCCCAGGGGGGACAGCAACTAATGAAAAACTGTTTTTT CASSPGGTATNEKLFF
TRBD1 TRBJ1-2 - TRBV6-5 TGTGCCAGCAGACCGACAGGGGCGTCCTATGGCTACACCTTC CASRPTGASYGYTF
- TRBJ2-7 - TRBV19 TGTGCCAGTAGTAGGGGACTTACCACCTACGAGCAGTACTTC CASSRGLTTYEQYF
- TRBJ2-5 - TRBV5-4 TGTGCCAGCAGTCCGGGTCGAGGTCGTGGAGAGACCCAGTACTTC CASSPGRGRGETQYF
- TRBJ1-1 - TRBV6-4 TGTGCCAGCAGTGAGGTGCAGGGAACCACTGAAGCTTTCTTT CASSEVQGTTEAFF
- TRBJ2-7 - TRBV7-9 TGTGCCAGCAGCTTAGCTGGGGACACCACCTACGAGCAGTACTTC CASSLAGDTTYEQYF
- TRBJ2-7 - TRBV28 TGTGCCAGCAGTGACAGCGTCTCCTACGAGCAGTACTTC CASSDSVSYEQYF
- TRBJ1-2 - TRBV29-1 TGCAGTGTTATAGACAGGAGGAACTATGGCTACACCTTC CSVIDRRNYGYTF
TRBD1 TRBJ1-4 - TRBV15 TGTGCCACCAGCAGAGCGCCGGGACAGGGGGAAAAACTGTTTTTT CATSRAPGQGEKLFF
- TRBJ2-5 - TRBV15 TGTGCCACCAGCAGAGAAACAGAGAAAGGGACCCAGTACTTC CATSRETEKGTQYF
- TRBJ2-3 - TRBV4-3 TGCGCCAGCAGCCAAGATGGAACAGGGCACACAGATACGCAGTATTTT CASSQDGTGHTDTQYF
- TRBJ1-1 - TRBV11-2 TGTGCCAGCAGCCCCCGCAGGGGCACTGAAGCTTTCTTT CASSPRRGTEAFF
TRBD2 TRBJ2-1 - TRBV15 TGTGCCACCAGCCCCCGGACTAGCGGTCGTTTCTCCTACAATGAGCAGTTCTTC CATSPRTSGRFSYNEQFF
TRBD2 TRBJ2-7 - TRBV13 TGTGCCAGCAGCTTAGTTGGTAGCGGGAGAAGGGAGCAGTACTTC CASSLVGSGRREQYF
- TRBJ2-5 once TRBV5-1 TGCGCCAGCAGATCAAGAGCACAGGGACGACAAGAGACCCAGTACTTC CASRSRAQGRQETQYF
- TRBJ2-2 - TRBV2 TGTGCCAGCAGCGGCTGGGGGGGGCGAACCGGGGAGCTGTTTTTT CASSGWGGRTGELFF
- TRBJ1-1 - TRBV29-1 TGCAGCGTTGTAGGGGGAGATATAGTCGTTAAAACTGAAGCTTTCTTT CSVVGGDIVVKTEAFF
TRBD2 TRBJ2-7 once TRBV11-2 TGTGCCAGCAGCCAACTAGCGGGAGGCGAGCAGTACTTC CASSQLAGGEQYF